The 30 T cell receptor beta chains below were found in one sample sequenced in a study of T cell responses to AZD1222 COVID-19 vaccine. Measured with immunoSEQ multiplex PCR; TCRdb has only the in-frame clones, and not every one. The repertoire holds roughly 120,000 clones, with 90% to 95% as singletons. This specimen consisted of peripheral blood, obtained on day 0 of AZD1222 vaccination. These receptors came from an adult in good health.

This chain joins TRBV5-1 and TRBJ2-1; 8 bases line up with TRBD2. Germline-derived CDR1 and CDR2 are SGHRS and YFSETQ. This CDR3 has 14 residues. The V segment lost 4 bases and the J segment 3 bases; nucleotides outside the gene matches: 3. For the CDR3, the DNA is TGCGCCAGCAGCGGGACTAGAGACTACAATGAGCAGTTCTTC. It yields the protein CASSGTRDYNEQFF.

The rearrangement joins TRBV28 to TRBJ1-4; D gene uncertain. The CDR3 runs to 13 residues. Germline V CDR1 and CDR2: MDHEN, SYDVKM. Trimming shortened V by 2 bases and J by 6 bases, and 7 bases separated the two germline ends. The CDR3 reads CASSLIADEKLFF. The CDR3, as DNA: TGTGCCAGCAGTTTAATCGCGGATGAAAAACTGTTTTTT.

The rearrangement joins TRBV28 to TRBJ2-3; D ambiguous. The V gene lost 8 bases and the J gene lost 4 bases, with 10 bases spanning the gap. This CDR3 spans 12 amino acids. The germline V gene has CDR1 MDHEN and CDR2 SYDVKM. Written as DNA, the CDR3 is TGTGCCAGCGATTCTATGTCAGATACGCAGTATTTT. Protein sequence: CASDSMSDTQYF.

CDR3 nucleotide sequence: TGTGCCAGCAGTGACCAGGGTGGCAAAAACATTCAGTACTTC. Translating gives CASSDQGGKNIQYF. This chain links TRBV6-1 with TRBJ2-4, with D possibly being TRBD1 (5 bases). Trimming took 3 bases from V and 3 from J, leaving 9 bases between them. CDR1 and CDR2 from the germline V gene are MNHNS and SASEGT. The CDR3 length is 14 residues.

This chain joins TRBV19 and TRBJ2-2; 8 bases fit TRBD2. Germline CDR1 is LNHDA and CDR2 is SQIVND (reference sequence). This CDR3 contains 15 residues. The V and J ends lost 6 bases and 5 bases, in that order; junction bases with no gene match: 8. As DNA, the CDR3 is TGTGCCAGTAGACGGGAGGGCCAAGGAACCGGGGAGCTGTTTTTT. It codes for CASRREGQGTGELFF.

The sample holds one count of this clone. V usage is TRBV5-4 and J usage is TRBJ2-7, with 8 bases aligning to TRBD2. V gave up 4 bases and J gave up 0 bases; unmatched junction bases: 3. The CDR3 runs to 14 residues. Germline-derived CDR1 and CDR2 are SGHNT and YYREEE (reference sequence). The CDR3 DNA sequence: TGTGCCAGCAGCACCAGCGGGAGCTCCTACGAGCAGTACTTC. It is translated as CASSTSGSSYEQYF. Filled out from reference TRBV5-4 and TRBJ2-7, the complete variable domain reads ETGVTQSPTHLIKTRGQQVTLRCSSQSGHNTVSWYQQALGQGPQFIFQYYREEENGRGNFPPRFSGLQFPNYSSELNVNALELDDSALYLCASSTSGSSYEQYFGPGTRLTVT.

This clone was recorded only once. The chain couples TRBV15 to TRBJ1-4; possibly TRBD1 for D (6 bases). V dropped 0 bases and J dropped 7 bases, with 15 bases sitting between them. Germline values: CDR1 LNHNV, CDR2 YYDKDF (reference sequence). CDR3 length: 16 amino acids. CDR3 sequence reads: CATSRDIIGGGEKLFF. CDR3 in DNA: TGTGCCACCAGCAGAGATATAATAGGGGGTGGTGAAAAACTGTTTTTT.

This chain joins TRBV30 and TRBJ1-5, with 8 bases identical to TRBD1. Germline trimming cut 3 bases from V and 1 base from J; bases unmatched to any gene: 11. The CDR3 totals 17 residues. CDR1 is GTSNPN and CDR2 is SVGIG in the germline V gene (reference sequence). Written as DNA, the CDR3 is TGTGCCTGGAGAGGAGGACAGGGTACTTGGAGCAATCAGCCCCAGCATTTT. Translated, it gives CAWRGGQGTWSNQPQHF.

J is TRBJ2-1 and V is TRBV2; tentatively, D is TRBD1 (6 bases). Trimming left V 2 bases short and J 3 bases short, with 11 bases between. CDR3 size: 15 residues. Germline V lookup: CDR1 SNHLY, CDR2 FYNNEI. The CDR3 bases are TGTGCCAGCAGTGAATTGGGGGCCGACTACAATGAGCAGTTCTTC. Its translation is CASSELGADYNEQFF.

CDR3 nucleotides: TGTGCCACCAGTGATTTTGCAGGGAATGGCTACACCTTC. Protein sequence: CATSDFAGNGYTF. The gene calls are TRBV24-1 and TRBJ1-2, with D perhaps matching TRBD1 (5 bases). V lost 1 base and J lost 6, with 8 bases in between. CDR1 is KGHDR and CDR2 is SFDVKD in the germline V gene. This CDR3 is built from 13 residues.

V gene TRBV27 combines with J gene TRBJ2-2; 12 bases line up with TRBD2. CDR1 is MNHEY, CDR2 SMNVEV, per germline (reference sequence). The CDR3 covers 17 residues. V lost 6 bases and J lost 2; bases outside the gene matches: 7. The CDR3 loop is CASSRRTSGANTGELFF. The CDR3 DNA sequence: TGTGCCAGCAGCCGGAGGACTAGCGGGGCTAACACCGGGGAGCTGTTTTTT.

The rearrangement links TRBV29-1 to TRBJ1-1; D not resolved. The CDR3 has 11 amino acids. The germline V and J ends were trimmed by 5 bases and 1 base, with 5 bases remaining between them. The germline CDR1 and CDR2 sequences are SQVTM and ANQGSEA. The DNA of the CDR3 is TGCAGCGTTCGGGGGAACACTGAAGCTTTCTTT. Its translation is CSVRGNTEAFF. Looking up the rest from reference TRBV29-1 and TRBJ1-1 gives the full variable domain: SAVISQKPSRDICQRGTSLTIQCQVDSQVTMMFWYRQQPGQSLTLIATANQGSEATYESGFVIDKFPISRPNLTFSTLTVSNMSPEDSSIYLCSVRGNTEAFFGQGTRLTVV.

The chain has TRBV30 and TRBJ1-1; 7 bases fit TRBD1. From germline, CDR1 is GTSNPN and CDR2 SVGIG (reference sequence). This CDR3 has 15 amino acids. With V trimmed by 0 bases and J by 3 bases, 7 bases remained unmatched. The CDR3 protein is CAWSVGDSGYTEAFF. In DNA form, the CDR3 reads TGTGCCTGGAGTGTGGGGGACAGCGGGTACACTGAAGCTTTCTTT.

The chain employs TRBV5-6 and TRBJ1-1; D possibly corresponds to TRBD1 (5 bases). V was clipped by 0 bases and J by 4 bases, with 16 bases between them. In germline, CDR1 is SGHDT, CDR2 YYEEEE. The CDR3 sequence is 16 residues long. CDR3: CASSLDYRAGRTEAFF. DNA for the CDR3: TGTGCCAGCAGCTTGGACTACCGGGCAGGGCGCACTGAAGCTTTCTTT.

CDR3 protein: CASSLGSGTGYSNQPQHF. For the CDR3, the DNA is TGTGCCAGCAGCTTAGGATCCGGGACAGGCTATAGCAATCAGCCCCAGCATTTT. J is TRBJ1-5 and V is TRBV7-9; 8 nucleotides align to TRBD1. This CDR3 has 18 residues. The ends lost 1 base at V and 0 bases at J; junction bases unmatched: 8. Germline V gives CDR1 SEHNR, CDR2 FQNEAQ (reference sequence).

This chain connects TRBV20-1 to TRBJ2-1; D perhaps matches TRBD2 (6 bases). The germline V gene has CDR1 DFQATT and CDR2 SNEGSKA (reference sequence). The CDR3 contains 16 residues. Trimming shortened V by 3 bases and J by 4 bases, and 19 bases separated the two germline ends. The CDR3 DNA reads TGCAGTGCTAGTGCCGCGGGGCCCAGTCAGTACAATGAGCAGTTCTTC. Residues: CSASAAGPSQYNEQFF.

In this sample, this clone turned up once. The CDR3 sequence: CASTGQGGNEQFF. The CDR3 region has the DNA TGCGCCAGCACCGGGCAGGGAGGTAATGAGCAGTTCTTC. This sequence joins TRBV5-1 and TRBJ2-1, with D maybe TRBD2 (6 bases). CDR1 and CDR2 from the germline V gene are SGHRS and YFSETQ. This CDR3 spans 13 amino acids. Trimming removed 6 bases at V and 7 bases at J, with 14 bases between.

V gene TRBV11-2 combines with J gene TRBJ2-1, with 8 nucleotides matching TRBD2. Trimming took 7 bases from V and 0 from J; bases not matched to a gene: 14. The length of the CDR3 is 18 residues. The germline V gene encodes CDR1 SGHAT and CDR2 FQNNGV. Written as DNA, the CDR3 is TGTGCCAGCACTCACCTGATCGCGGGAGGCTTCTCCTACAATGAGCAGTTCTTC. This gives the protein CASTHLIAGGFSYNEQFF. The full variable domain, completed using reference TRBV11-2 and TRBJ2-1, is EAGVAQSPRYKIIEKRQSVAFWCNPISGHATLYWYQQILGQGPKLLIQFQNNGVVDDSQLPKDRFSAERLKGVDSTLKIQPAKLEDSAVYLCASTHLIAGGFSYNEQFFGPGTRLTVL.

The CDR3, as DNA: TGTGCCAGCACCCCCGGACTAGCTTTTATAGCTGAGCAGTTCTTC. Encoded protein: CASTPGLAFIAEQFF. This chain uses TRBV6-5 with TRBJ2-1; 8 bases agree with TRBD2. Germline V CDR1 and CDR2: MNHEY, SVGAGI. The CDR3 length is 15 residues. Trimming removed 7 bases from V and 9 bases from J; junction bases left unmatched: 14.

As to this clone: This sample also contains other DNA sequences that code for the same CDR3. Written as DNA, the CDR3 is TGTGCCAGTAGTATAGGCGGGAGGGCTATGAACACTGAAGCTTTCTTT. Protein: CASSIGGRAMNTEAFF. The chain joins TRBV19 to TRBJ1-1, with D uncertain. V dropped 1 base and J dropped 0 bases, with 12 bases sitting between them. The CDR3 consists of 16 residues. From germline, CDR1 is LNHDA and CDR2 SQIVND (reference sequence).

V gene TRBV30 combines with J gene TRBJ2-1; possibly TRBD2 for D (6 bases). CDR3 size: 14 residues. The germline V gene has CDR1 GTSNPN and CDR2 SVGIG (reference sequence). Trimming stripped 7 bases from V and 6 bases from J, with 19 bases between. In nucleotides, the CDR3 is TGTGCCTTCATCCCCGGGAGCCCCCGCAATGAGCAGTTCTTC. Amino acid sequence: CAFIPGSPRNEQFF.

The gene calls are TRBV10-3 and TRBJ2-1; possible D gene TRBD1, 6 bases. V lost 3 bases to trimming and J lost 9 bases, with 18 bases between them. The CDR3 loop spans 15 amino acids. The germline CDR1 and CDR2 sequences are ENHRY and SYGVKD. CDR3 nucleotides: TGTGCCATCAGTGACCCTCAAGACAGGTCTGGTGAGCAGTTCTTC. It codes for CAISDPQDRSGEQFF.

The chain's CDR3 is CASSQGGGVGMIQYF. CDR3 sequence (DNA): TGTGCCAGCAGCCAAGGGGGTGGAGTAGGTATGATTCAGTACTTC. The chain uses TRBV14 and TRBJ2-4; D call uncertain. The CDR3 sequence is 15 residues long. V was shortened by 1 base and J by 10 bases, with 17 bases between the two germline ends. Germline V gene sequence: CDR1 SGHDN, CDR2 FVKESK.

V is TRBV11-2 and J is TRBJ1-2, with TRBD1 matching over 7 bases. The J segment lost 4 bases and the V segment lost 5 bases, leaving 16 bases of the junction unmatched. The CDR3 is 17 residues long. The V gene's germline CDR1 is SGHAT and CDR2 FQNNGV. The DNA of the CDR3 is TGTGCCAGCAGCCGGGACAGAAGCTCACCTCTAATCTATGGCTACACCTTC. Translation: CASSRDRSSPLIYGYTF.

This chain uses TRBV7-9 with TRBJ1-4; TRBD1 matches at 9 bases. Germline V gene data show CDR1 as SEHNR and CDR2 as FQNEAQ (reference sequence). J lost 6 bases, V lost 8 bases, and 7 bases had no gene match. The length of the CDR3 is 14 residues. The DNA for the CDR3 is TGTGCCAGCCGACGGACAGGGGCCGATGAAAAACTGTTTTTT. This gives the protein CASRRTGADEKLFF.

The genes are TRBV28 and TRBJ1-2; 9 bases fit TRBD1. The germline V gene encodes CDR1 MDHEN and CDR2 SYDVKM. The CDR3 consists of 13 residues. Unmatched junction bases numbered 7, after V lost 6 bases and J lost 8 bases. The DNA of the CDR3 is TGTGCCAGCAGAGCCACAGGGGGCGCGGGCTACACCTTC. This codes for CASRATGGAGYTF.

The CDR3 protein is CASSLSVKGNTIYF. CDR3 DNA sequence: TGTGCCAGCAGTTTATCCGTGAAGGGAAACACCATATATTTT. The chain links TRBV27 to TRBJ1-3; D gene unclear. CDR1 and CDR2 from the germline V gene are MNHEY and SMNVEV (reference sequence). Trimming left V 0 bases short and J 4 bases short, with 7 bases between. This CDR3 region has 14 residues.

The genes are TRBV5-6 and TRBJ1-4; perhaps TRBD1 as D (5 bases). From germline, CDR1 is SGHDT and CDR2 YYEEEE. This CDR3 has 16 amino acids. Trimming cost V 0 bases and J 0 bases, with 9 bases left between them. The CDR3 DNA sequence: TGTGCCAGCAGCTTGGGATGGGGGGCAACTAATGAAAAACTGTTTTTT. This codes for CASSLGWGATNEKLFF.

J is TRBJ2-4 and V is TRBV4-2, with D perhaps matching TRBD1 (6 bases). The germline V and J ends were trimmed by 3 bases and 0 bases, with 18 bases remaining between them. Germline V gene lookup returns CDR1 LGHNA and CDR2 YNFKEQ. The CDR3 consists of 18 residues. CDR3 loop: CASSQMVGAELAKNIQYF. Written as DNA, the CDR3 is TGTGCCAGCAGCCAGATGGTGGGGGCAGAGCTAGCCAAAAACATTCAGTACTTC.

CDR3 protein: CASSLVWVGFTGELFF. CDR3 coding DNA: TGTGCCAGCAGCCTCGTCTGGGTGGGTTTCACCGGGGAGCTGTTTTTT. The chain carries TRBV6-2 or TRBV6-3 and TRBJ2-2; no reliable D call. Between the trimmed V and J ends, which lost 6 bases and 4 bases, there was a span of 18 bases. The CDR3 spans 16 residues. Per the germline V gene, CDR1 is MNHEY and CDR2 is SVGEGT.